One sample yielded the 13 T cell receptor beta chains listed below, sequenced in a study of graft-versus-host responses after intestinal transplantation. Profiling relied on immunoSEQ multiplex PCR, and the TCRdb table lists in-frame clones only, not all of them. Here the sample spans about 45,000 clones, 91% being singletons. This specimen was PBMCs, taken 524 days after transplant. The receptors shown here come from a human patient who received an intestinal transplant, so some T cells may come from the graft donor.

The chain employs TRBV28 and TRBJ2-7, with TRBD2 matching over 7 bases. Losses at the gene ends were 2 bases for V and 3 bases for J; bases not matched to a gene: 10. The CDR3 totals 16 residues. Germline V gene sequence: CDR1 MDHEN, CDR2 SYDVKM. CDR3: CASSLTGQGGLYEQYF. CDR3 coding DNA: TGTGCCAGCAGTTTAACGGGGCAGGGAGGGCTCTACGAGCAGTACTTC.

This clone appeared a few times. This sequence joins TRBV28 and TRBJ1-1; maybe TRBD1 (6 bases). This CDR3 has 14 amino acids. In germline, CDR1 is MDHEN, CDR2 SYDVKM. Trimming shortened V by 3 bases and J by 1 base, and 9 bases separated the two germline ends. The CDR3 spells CASSFGGTNTEAFF. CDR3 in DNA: TGTGCCAGCAGTTTTGGGGGCACGAACACTGAAGCTTTCTTT.

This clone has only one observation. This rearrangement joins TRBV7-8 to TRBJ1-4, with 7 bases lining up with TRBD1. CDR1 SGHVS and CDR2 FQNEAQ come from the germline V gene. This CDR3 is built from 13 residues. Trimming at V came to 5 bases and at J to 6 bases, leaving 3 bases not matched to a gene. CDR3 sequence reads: CASSPGGDEKLFF. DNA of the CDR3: TGTGCCAGCAGCCCAGGGGGGGATGAAAAACTGTTTTTT.

Here the CDR3 DNA reads TGTGCCAGCAGTGAGAAGTGGGAGCAGTACTTC. It translates to CASSEKWEQYF. This chain uses TRBV28 with TRBJ2-5; possible D gene TRBD2, 5 bases. The germline gives CDR1 MDHEN, CDR2 SYDVKM. The CDR3 covers 11 residues. The V gene lost 5 bases and the J gene lost 11 bases, with 12 bases spanning the gap.

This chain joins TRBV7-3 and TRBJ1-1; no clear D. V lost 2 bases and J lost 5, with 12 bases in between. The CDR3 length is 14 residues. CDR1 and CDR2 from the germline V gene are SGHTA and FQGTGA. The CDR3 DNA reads TGTGCCAGCAGCTTAGAACCCATTGGTACTGAAGCTTTCTTT. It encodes CASSLEPIGTEAFF.

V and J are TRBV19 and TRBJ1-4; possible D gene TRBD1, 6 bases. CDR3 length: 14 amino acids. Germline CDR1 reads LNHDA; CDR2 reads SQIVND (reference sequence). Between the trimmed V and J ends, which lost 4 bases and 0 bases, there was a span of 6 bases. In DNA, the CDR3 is TGTGCCAGTAGTAGGACAGCAACTAATGAAAAACTGTTTTTT. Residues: CASSRTATNEKLFF.

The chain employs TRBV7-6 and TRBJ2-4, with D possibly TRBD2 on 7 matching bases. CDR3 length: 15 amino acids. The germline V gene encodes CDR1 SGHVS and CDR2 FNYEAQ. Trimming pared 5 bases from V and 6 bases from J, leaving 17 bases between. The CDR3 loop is CASSPASGGGNIQYF. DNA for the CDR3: TGTGCCAGCAGCCCGGCTAGCGGAGGGGGAAACATTCAGTACTTC. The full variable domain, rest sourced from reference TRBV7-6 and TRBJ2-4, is GAGVSQSPRYKVTKRGQDVALRCDPISGHVSLYWYRQALGQGPEFLTYFNYEAQQDKSGLPNDRFSAERPEGSISTLTIQRTEQRDSAMYRCASSPASGGGNIQYFGAGTRLSVL.

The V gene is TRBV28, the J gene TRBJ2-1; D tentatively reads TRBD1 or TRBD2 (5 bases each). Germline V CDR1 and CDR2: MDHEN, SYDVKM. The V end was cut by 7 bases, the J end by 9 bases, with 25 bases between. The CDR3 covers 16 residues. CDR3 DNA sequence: TGTGCCAGCATCCGGGCCGGGACGAGCCACCTACGTGAGCAGTTCTTC. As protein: CASIRAGTSHLREQFF.

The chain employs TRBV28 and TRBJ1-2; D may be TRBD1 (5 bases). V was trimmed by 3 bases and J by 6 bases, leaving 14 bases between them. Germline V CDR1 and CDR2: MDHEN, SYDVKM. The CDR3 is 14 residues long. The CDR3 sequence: CASSLGTGTDGYTF. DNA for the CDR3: TGTGCCAGCAGTTTGGGGACCGGCACGGATGGCTACACCTTC.

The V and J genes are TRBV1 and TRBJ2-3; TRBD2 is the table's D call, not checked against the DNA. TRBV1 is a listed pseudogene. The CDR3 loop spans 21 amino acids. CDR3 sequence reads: CTSSPGYAAGAGCEGSDTQYF. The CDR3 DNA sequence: TGCACCAGCAGCCCGGGCTACGCGGCGGGAGCGGGGTGTGAAGGTTCAGATACGCAGTATTTT.

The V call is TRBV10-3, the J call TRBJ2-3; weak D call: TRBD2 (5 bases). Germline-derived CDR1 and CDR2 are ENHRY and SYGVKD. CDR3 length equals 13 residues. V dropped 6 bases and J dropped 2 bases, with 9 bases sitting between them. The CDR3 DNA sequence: TGTGCCATCAGCCCCGGGGACACAGATACGCAGTATTTT. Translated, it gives CAISPGDTDTQYF.

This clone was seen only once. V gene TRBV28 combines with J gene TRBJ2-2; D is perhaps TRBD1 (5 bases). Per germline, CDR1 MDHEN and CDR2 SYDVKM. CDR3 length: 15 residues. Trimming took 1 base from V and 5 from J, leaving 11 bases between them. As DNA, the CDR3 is TGTGCCAGCAGTTTATATTCCGGACAAACCGGGGAGCTGTTTTTT. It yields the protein CASSLYSGQTGELFF.

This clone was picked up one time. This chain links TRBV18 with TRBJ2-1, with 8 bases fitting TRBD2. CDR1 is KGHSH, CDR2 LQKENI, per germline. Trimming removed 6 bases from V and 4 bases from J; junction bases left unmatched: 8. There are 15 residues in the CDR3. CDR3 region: CASSLREGDYNEQFF. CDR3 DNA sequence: TGTGCCAGCTCTCTCCGGGAGGGGGATTACAATGAGCAGTTCTTC.